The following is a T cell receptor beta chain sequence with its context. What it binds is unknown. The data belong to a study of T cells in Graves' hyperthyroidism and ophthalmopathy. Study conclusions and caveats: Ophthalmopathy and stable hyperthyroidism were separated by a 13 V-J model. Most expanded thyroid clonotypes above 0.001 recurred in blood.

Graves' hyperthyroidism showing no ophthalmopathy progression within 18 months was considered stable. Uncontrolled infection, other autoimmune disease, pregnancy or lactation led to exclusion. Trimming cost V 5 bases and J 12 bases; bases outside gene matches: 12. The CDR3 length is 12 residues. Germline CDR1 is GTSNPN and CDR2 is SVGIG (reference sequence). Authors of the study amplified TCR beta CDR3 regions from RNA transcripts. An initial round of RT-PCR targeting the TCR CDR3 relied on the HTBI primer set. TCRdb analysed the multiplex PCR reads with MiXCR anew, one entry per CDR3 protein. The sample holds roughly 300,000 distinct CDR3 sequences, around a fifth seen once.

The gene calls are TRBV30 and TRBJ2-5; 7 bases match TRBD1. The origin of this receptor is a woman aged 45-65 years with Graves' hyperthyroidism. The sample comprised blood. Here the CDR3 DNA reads TGTGCCTGGGCCGATGTCAGGGGGTTAGAGTACTTC. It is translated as CAWADVRGLEYF.